The clone carrying this T cell receptor (beta chain) was seen a single time. The protocol was immunoSEQ multiplex PCR, while the TCRdb copy is restricted to in-frame clones and leaves out a portion. In the table there are approximately 150,000 clones, roughly 93% of which are singletons. These data come from a study of control samples from healthy donors and cancer patients. This CDR3 contains 15 residues. Germline lookup yields CDR1 MNHEY and CDR2 SMNVEV (reference sequence). V was pared by 3 bases and J by 7 bases, with 18 bases between. Material: blood. The source is a man aged 18 to 29 in good health. The chain has TRBV27 and TRBJ2-5; D is perhaps TRBD2 (6 bases). This chain's CDR3 is CASSFSLSGVVTQYF. The CDR3 nucleotides are TGTGCCAGCAGTTTTTCGCTCTCGGGGGTAGTGACCCAGTACTTC.